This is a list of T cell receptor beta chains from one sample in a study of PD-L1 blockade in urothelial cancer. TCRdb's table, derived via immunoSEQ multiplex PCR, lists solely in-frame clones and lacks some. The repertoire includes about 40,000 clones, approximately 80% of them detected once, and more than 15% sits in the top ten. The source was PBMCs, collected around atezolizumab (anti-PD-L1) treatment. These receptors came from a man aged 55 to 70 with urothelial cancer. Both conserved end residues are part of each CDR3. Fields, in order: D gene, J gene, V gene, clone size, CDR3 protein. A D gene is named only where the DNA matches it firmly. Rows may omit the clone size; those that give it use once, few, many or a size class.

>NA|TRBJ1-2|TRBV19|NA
CASSSWGDWDYGYTF
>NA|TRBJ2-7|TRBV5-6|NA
CASSLSTISYEQYF
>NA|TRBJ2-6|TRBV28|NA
CASSPLGVSGANVLTF
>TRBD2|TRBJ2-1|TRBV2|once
CASSESGGGAVPYNEQFF
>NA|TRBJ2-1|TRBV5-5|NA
CASSQDFSYNEQFF
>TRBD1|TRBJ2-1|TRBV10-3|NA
CAIKGQYNEQFF
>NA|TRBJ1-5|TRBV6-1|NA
CASSEGGLNQPQHF
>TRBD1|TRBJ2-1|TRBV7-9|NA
CASSPNVTTGFYNEQFF
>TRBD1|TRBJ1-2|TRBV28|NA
CASSLYGTGFGGYTF
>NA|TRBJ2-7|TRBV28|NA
CASTTGGLEQYF
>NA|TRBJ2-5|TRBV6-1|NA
CASSEGQTGGETQYF
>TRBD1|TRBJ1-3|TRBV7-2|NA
CASSPGTVGNTIYF
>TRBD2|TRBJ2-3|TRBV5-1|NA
CASSSLAGGEDTQYF
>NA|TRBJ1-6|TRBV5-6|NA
CASSRRVTIQSPLHF
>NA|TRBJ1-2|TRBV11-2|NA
CASSLVGHIYGYTF
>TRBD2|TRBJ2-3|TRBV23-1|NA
CASSRLAGGPADTQYF
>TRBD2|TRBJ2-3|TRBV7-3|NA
CASSLQAGDLTDTQYF
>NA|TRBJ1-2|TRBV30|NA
CAWGQNYGYTF
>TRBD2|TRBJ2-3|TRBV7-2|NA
CASSSQRGGADTQYF
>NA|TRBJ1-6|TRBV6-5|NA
CATGGFKDSPLHF
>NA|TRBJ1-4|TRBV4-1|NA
CASSPPNAATNEKLFF
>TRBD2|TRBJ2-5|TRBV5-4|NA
CASSSRLAGEETQYF
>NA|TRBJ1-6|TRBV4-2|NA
CASSQVEWVQGALHF
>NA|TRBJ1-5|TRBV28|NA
CASSGDNRVINQPQHF